This section outlines one T cell receptor beta chain sequence together with its context. What it binds is not known. One entry per CDR3 protein results from TCRdb running MiXCR on the 5' RACE reads. Counted here are approximately 150,000 distinct CDR3 sequences, more than 14% occurring once; the ten biggest clones make up around an eighth. The data originate from a study of T-cell memory formation after mild COVID-19. Broader study findings: A second wave expanding day 15 to 37 was CD4+-biased; contracting clones were balanced.

What was sequenced was PBMCs or a T cell subset sorted from them (not recorded which). The TCR comes from an adult woman who had mild COVID-19 (a few samples of this study predate the infection). Cell type and time point are not known.

The CDR3 DNA is TGCGCCAGCAGCCGTCAACAGGCCGCAAGTTATAATTCACCCCTCCACTTT. The encoded protein is CASSRQQAASYNSPLHF. V gene TRBV5-1 combines with J gene TRBJ1-6, with a tentative D call TRBD1 (5 bases). V gave up 4 bases and J gave up 4 bases, with 18 bases separating them. The germline V gene has CDR1 SGHRS and CDR2 YFSETQ. This CDR3 region has 17 residues.